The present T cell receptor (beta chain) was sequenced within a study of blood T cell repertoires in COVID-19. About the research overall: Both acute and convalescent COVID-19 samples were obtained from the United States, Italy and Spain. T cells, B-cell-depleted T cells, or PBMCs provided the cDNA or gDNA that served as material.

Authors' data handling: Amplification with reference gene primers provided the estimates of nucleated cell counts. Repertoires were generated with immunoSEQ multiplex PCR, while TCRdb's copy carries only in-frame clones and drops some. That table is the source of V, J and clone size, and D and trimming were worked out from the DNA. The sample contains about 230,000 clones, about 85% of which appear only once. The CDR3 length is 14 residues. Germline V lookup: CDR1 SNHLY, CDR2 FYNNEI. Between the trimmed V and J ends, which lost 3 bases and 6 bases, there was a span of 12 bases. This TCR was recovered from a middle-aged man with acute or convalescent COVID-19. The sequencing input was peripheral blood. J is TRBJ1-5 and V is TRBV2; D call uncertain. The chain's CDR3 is CASSDPDGGQPQHF. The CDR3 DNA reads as TGTGCCAGCAGTGACCCTGACGGAGGTCAGCCCCAGCATTTT.